One and the same sample provided the 23 T cell receptor beta chains below, sequenced in a study of T cell changes during pregnancy in multiple sclerosis. Profiled with immunoSEQ multiplex PCR; TCRdb holds only in-frame clones, not every one. Of around 96,000 clones listed, around 93% are singletons. The sample in question was peripheral blood, obtained in the third trimester of pregnancy. The receptor source for this set is a female donor with multiple sclerosis, enrolled in a pregnancy study.

As regards this clone: Its ends do not fully match the called genes, so a read error is possible. CDR3 sequence reads: CASSQDSASVPNGQFF. CDR3 DNA: TGCGCCAGCAGCCAAGATAGCGCTAGCGTACCCAATGGGCAGTTCTTC. The genes are TRBV4-3 and TRBJ2-1, with D maybe TRBD2 (6 bases). CDR3 length: 16 residues. Germline loops: CDR1 LGHNA, CDR2 YSLEER.

V is TRBV7-9 and J is TRBJ1-2; D is unresolved. Germline V CDR1 and CDR2: SEHNR, FQNEAQ (reference sequence). This CDR3 spans 14 amino acids. V lost 4 bases, J lost 8 bases, and 17 bases lay in between. CDR3 nucleotides: TGTGCCAGCAGCTCCCCTGGGCCGGGCGGGGGCTACACCTTC. It encodes CASSSPGPGGGYTF.

This clone was seen once. The chain employs TRBV30 and TRBJ1-5; the match to TRBD1 covers 8 bases. The V gene end was trimmed by 4 bases and the J gene end by 4 bases; junction bases not matched to a gene: 9. This CDR3 region has 15 residues. The germline V gene has CDR1 GTSNPN and CDR2 SVGIG (reference sequence). CDR3 loop: CAWTGGRLRNQPQHF. The CDR3 DNA sequence: TGTGCCTGGACAGGGGGCCGGTTGCGGAATCAGCCCCAGCATTTT.

The chain links TRBV5-1 to TRBJ2-2; tentative D call: TRBD2 (6 bases). The CDR3 is 15 amino acids. Per the germline V gene, CDR1 is SGHRS and CDR2 is YFSETQ. Trimming removed 0 bases from V and 3 bases from J, with 9 bases in between. The CDR3 sequence is CASSLAAGHTGELFF. CDR3 sequence (DNA): TGCGCCAGCAGCTTGGCCGCGGGGCACACCGGGGAGCTGTTTTTT.

J is TRBJ2-2 and V is TRBV7-2; 9 bases map to TRBD2. V trimming: 7 bases; J trimming: 0 bases; junction bases outside the gene matches: 3. The CDR3 contains 15 residues. The germline V gene has CDR1 SGHTA and CDR2 FQGNSA. In nucleotides, the CDR3 is TGTGCCAGCAATCTAGCGGGACCGAACACCGGGGAGCTGTTTTTT. Translating it yields CASNLAGPNTGELFF. Full variable domain (missing parts from reference TRBV7-2 and TRBJ2-2): GAGVSQSPSNKVTEKGKDVELRCDPISGHTALYWYRQSLGQGLEFLIYFQGNSAPDKSGLPSDRFSAERTGGSVSTLTIQRTQQEDSAVYLCASNLAGPNTGELFFGEGSRLTVL.

The chain is built from TRBV5-4 and TRBJ1-3, with D possibly TRBD1 on 5 matching bases. The CDR3 length is 16 residues. The V gene's germline CDR1 is SGHNT and CDR2 YYREEE (reference sequence). Trimming took 4 bases from V and 4 from J, leaving 18 bases between them. The CDR3 bases are TGTGCCAGCAGCGCGGGCGGGACCTCGTCCGGAAACACCATATATTTT. It is translated as CASSAGGTSSGNTIYF.

This clone was seen only a few times. This rearrangement joins TRBV28 to TRBJ1-2, with D unresolved. CDR3 size: 13 residues. Germline V gives CDR1 MDHEN, CDR2 SYDVKM. The V end was cut by 6 bases, the J end by 4 bases, with 12 bases between. CDR3 loop: CASRYSSFYGYTF. The CDR3 nucleotides read TGTGCCAGCAGGTACAGTTCCTTCTATGGCTACACCTTC.

The chain employs TRBV2 and TRBJ1-1, with 7 bases fitting TRBD1. The CDR3 loop spans 14 amino acids. Trimming removed 7 bases from V and 0 bases from J; junction bases left unmatched: 5. Germline V gives CDR1 SNHLY, CDR2 FYNNEI. The CDR3 DNA reads TGTGCCAGCATAAGGGGGCGGCTGAACACTGAAGCTTTCTTT. Translation: CASIRGRLNTEAFF.

The V gene is TRBV7-2, the J gene TRBJ2-3, with TRBD2 matching over 9 bases. The CDR3 has 16 amino acids. From germline, CDR1 is SGHTA and CDR2 FQGNSA. Trimming took 1 base from V and 3 from J; bases not matched to a gene: 5. The CDR3 here is CASSLGGLALTDTQYF. CDR3 nucleotides: TGTGCCAGCAGCTTAGGGGGACTAGCATTAACAGATACGCAGTATTTT.

This clone appeared once. This chain links TRBV5-1 with TRBJ2-4, with D uncertain. The germline CDR1 and CDR2 sequences are SGHRS and YFSETQ. V lost 3 bases and J 8 bases, leaving 12 bases between the germline ends. This CDR3 region has 13 residues. The CDR3 spells CASSSPPGDIQYF. The CDR3 nucleotides are TGCGCCAGCAGCTCCCCTCCTGGAGACATTCAGTACTTC. Complete variable domain (other parts from reference TRBV5-1 and TRBJ2-4): KAGVTQTPRYLIKTRGQQVTLSCSPISGHRSVSWYQQTPGQGLQFLFEYFSETQRNKGNFPGRFSGRQFSNSRSEMNVSTLELGDSALYLCASSSPPGDIQYFGAGTRLSVL.

A single count supports this clone. The chain is built from TRBV2 and TRBJ2-7; possible D gene TRBD1, 5 bases. The CDR3 length is 15 residues. Trimming pared 5 bases from V and 4 bases from J, leaving 18 bases between. Germline V gives CDR1 SNHLY, CDR2 FYNNEI. The CDR3 DNA sequence: TGTGCCAGCAGTTTGGACACGGTCGGTCGGTACGAGCAGTACTTC. Protein: CASSLDTVGRYEQYF.

The sample holds one count of this clone. This chain joins TRBV9 and TRBJ1-1; D remains ambiguous. The CDR3 runs to 13 residues. CDR1 and CDR2 (germline): SGDLS, YYNGEE. V lost 4 bases to trimming and J lost 7 bases, with 14 bases between them. CDR3 coding DNA: TGTGCCAGCAGCCCCCGGACCGGGAGTGAAGCTTTCTTT. As protein: CASSPRTGSEAFF.

The V call is TRBV5-6, the J call TRBJ2-3, with TRBD2 matching 7 bases. The junction had 6 bases not matched to a gene; V was cut back by 6 bases and J by 2 bases. The V gene's germline CDR1 is SGHDT and CDR2 YYEEEE. CDR3 size: 14 residues. In nucleotides, the CDR3 is TGTGCCAGCATGGGGGGAGGGGTCACAGATACGCAGTATTTT. Amino acids: CASMGGGVTDTQYF.

This chain connects TRBV28 to TRBJ1-4; D is perhaps TRBD1 (5 bases). The CDR3 contains 16 residues. Germline V gene sequence: CDR1 MDHEN, CDR2 SYDVKM. V gave up 5 bases and J gave up 3 bases, with 16 bases separating them. In DNA form, the CDR3 reads TGTGCCAGCAGTCCCGCAACAGGACCTTCTAATGAAAAACTGTTTTTT. It translates to CASSPATGPSNEKLFF.

The rearrangement links TRBV7-9 to TRBJ2-2, with 8 bases lining up with TRBD2. The V segment lost 10 bases and the J segment 1 base; nucleotides outside the gene matches: 8. The CDR3 consists of 15 residues. Germline V CDR1 and CDR2: SEHNR, FQNEAQ (reference sequence). CDR3 amino acids: CATIVAGQNTGELFF. The CDR3 coding sequence is TGTGCCACGATTGTAGCGGGGCAGAACACCGGGGAGCTGTTTTTT.

J is TRBJ2-1 and V is TRBV5-1; 9 nucleotides line up with TRBD2. After removal of 2 bases from V and 4 bases from J, the junction contained 7 bases not matched to a gene. This CDR3 is 16 amino acids long. The germline V gene encodes CDR1 SGHRS and CDR2 YFSETQ. The CDR3 nucleotides are TGCGCCAGCAGCTTCAGGGGCCTAGCGGGGTACAATGAGCAGTTCTTC. Protein product: CASSFRGLAGYNEQFF.

The rearrangement joins TRBV27 to TRBJ2-7, with TRBD2 matching over 13 bases. CDR3 length: 16 amino acids. J gave up 6 bases and V 2 bases, and 7 bases lay outside the gene matches. Germline values: CDR1 MNHEY, CDR2 SMNVEV (reference sequence). As DNA, the CDR3 is TGTGCCAGCAGTTTACTACTAGCGGGAGGGCCACGCGAGCAGTACTTC. This sequence encodes CASSLLLAGGPREQYF.

V and J are TRBV19 and TRBJ1-5, with D possibly matching TRBD1 (5 bases). The germline V gene has CDR1 LNHDA and CDR2 SQIVND (reference sequence). Trimming stripped 3 bases from V and 1 base from J, with 16 bases between. The CDR3 contains 17 residues. The CDR3 bases are TGTGCCAGTAGTATTCTAACAGGCCTCGCGAGCAATCAGCCCCAGCATTTT. Its protein product is CASSILTGLASNQPQHF.

The J gene is TRBJ2-1, the V gene TRBV29-1; D gene unclear. Germline-derived CDR1 and CDR2 are SQVTM and ANQGSEA. With 4 bases removed from V and 5 bases from J, the gap between germline ends came to 12 bases. This CDR3 comprises 13 residues. The CDR3 protein is CSVVLDSHNEQFF. As DNA, the CDR3 is TGCAGCGTTGTGCTAGACTCTCACAATGAGCAGTTCTTC.

The genes are TRBV19 and TRBJ2-1, with 9 bases identical to TRBD1. J gave up 5 bases and V 4 bases, and 9 bases lay outside the gene matches. CDR1 and CDR2 (germline): LNHDA, SQIVND (reference sequence). The CDR3 has 16 residues. Here the CDR3 reads CASSTHRGQRNNEQFF. The CDR3 region has the DNA TGTGCCAGTAGTACCCACAGGGGGCAACGAAACAATGAGCAGTTCTTC. The entire variable domain, with the rest obtained from reference TRBV19 and TRBJ2-1, is as follows: DGGITQSPKYLFRKEGQNVTLSCEQNLNHDAMYWYRQDPGQGLRLIYYSQIVNDFQKGDIAEGYSVSREKKESFPLTVTSAQKNPTAFYLCASSTHRGQRNNEQFFGPGTRLTVL.

In this sample, this clone turned up once. The chain is built from TRBV18 and TRBJ2-7; a possible D gene is TRBD1 (5 bases). In germline, CDR1 is KGHSH, CDR2 LQKENI. The CDR3 sequence is 13 residues long. Trimming took 0 bases from V and 2 from J, leaving 5 bases between them. For the CDR3, the DNA is TGTGCCAGCTCACCACCAGGGGCCTACGAGCAGTACTTC. Translation gives CASSPPGAYEQYF.

V usage is TRBV19 and J usage is TRBJ2-2, with D tentatively TRBD2 (6 bases). Trimming left V 2 bases short and J 6 bases short, with 16 bases between. CDR1 and CDR2 from the germline V gene are LNHDA and SQIVND (reference sequence). This CDR3 region has 16 residues. The CDR3 reads CASSIRGLSSAGELFF. The CDR3 DNA reads TGTGCCAGTAGTATAAGGGGACTTTCCAGCGCCGGGGAGCTGTTTTTT.

This chain connects TRBV28 to TRBJ1-2, with a weak D call TRBD1 (5 bases). Trimming removed 0 bases at V and 3 bases at J, with 11 bases between. The CDR3 loop spans 15 amino acids. Germline-derived CDR1 and CDR2 are MDHEN and SYDVKM. The CDR3 nucleotides are TGTGCCAGCAGTTTATGGGGGCGGCAGCACTATGGCTACACCTTC. This codes for CASSLWGRQHYGYTF.